This T cell receptor (beta chain) was captured in a study of OX40 agonist ivuxolimab in advanced cancers. Turning to the study itself: The drug used for patients, ivuxolimab, was an agonistic anti-OX40 (CD134) antibody. Each patient was given ivuxolimab into a vein every 2 weeks, at 0.01 to 10 mg/kg.

Profiled with immunoSEQ multiplex PCR; TCRdb holds only in-frame clones, not every one. The data contain 50,000 to 70,000 clones, roughly 80% of them seen just once; the ten biggest clones take up more than 2.5%. The length of the CDR3 is 16 residues. From germline, CDR1 is LNHDA and CDR2 SQIVND (reference sequence). Trimming shortened V by 4 bases and J by 0 bases, and 13 bases separated the two germline ends. Study-level results: Antigen specificity was not determined for the expanded peripheral T cells. At 0.1 to 3.0 mg/kg, clonal expansion of CD4+ and CD8+ blood T cells had occurred by week 6.

A word on this clone: Its matching antigen is unknown.

The chain employs TRBV19 and TRBJ1-5; D is unclear. This clonotype originated in an adult with an advanced solid tumor such as melanoma, head and neck, liver or kidney cancer. The sequencing used CD4+ or CD8+ T cells sorted from blood, collected in a trial of the OX40 agonist ivuxolimab. The CDR3 region has the DNA TGTGCCAGTAGTAACCGGTATTGGGGTAGCAATCAGCCCCAGCATTTT. Protein product: CASSNRYWGSNQPQHF.